The T cell receptor beta chain described here comes from a study of tumor-infiltrating lymphocytes in primary liver carcinoma. The CDR3 totals 17 residues. V lost 4 bases and J lost 7; bases outside the gene matches: 12. Unsorted bulk tissue of roughly 18-32 mg yielded co-extracted RNA and DNA. Priming with a constant-region primer yielded TCR beta cDNA from about 500 ng total RNA. Modified slightly, ARM-PCR produced TCR beta libraries over three nested multiplex PCR rounds. With TRBV1-TRBV30 forward primers and a C-beta reverse primer, the first two PCR rounds were run for approximately 10 cycles each. MiXCR was run by TCRdb on the multiplex PCR reads, yielding one entry per CDR3 protein. The top ten hold less than 15% of the sample, which has about 97,000 distinct CDR3 sequences, around 73% seen once.

This sequence was found in an older woman with primary liver carcinoma and hepatitis B virus infection. V is TRBV12-3 or TRBV12-4 and J is TRBJ2-1, with 11 bases aligning to TRBD2. Sample: liver tumor tissue from sampling region 2. Subset meaning: tumor region T2, inferior pole. The CDR3 reads CASSSTPGTSGDNEQFF. DNA of the CDR3: TGTGCCAGCAGTTCAACCCCGGGGACTAGCGGCGATAATGAGCAGTTCTTC.